This TCR beta chain stems from a study of siplizumab effects on memory and regulatory T cells (dated by TCRdb to between 2017 and 2020). As for the study more broadly: Across seven to nine responder-stimulator pairs, paired mixed lymphocyte reactions were conducted with siplizumab at roughly 0.9 ug/mL and without drug. The study examined how the anti-CD2 antibody siplizumab affects alloreactive T-cell subsets in allogeneic mixed lymphocyte reactions built from human PBMCs. The research as a whole found: Whether proliferating Tregs from siplizumab cultures were suppressive was not functionally confirmed. Siplizumab significantly reduced the cumulative frequency of alloreactive sequences traceable to unstimulated CD4+ memory T cells. Roughly 80-97% of proliferating CD4+ or CD8+ clones could not be assigned a naive or memory phenotype. Unstimulated naive T cells appeared to be more diverse than memory T cells, and naive cells seemed to make a substantial contribution to the alloresponse. Because sequences below about 10^-5 frequency were poorly captured, only a minor fraction of alloreactive clones could be mapped to unstimulated subsets. Among mappable alloreactive CD4+ clones, the Treg-derived fraction averaged about 70% with siplizumab versus roughly 29% in control reactions.

To prepare the library, the immunoSEQ multiplex PCR assay was applied. Approximately 100,000 TCR templates per sample were assayed on the deep sequencing platform. Genomic DNA extracted from sorted T cells was used for TCRbeta CDR3 sequencing. Per the source publication's procedure: The R programming language was used for the clonal analysis of the TCRbeta CDR3 data. Alloreactive CD4+ and CD8+ clones were identified by comparing unstimulated samples to CFSE-low samples taken after the reaction. Regulatory or non-regulatory origin was assigned to alloreactive CD4+ clones by matching of sequences to sorted unstimulated Treg and non-Treg repertoires. In TCRdb, the immuneACCESS table is reduced to in-frame sequences with V and J assigned. These tables do not hold every clone; where another copy was compared, an unresolved V gene accounts for under half, and the others remain unexplained. That table is the source of V, J and clone size, and D and trimming were worked out from the DNA. In all, the sample holds 9,000 to 13,000 clones, and approximately 44% of those were seen once. Approximately 23% of the sample lies in the top ten.

For this clone: Its cognate antigen has yet to be identified. Qualities for individual bases were not recorded, and no much larger clone is one base off.

V loses 2 bases, J loses 4 bases, and the germline ends lie 5 bases apart. Sequences WSHSY (CDR1) and SAAADI (CDR2) are obtained from the germline V gene. The CDR3 contains 13 residues, cysteine and phenylalanine counted. Kept here is only the CDR3 DNA, which spans 39 bases and is read in frame from base 1. Cells from the mixed lymphocyte reactions were cocultured for about six days at 37 degrees C. Responder PBMCs were labelled with CFSE and stimulator PBMCs were labelled with Violet Dye, after which the responder and stimulator PBMCs were mixed at a 1:1 ratio. TCRbeta CDR3 sequencing was performed on sorted unstimulated T cells and on proliferating T cells recovered from mixed lymphocyte reactions. Fresh whole blood from about ten HLA-typed healthy donors served as the source for isolating PBMCs. After the mixed lymphocyte reaction, proliferating CFSE-low responder T cells were FACS-sorted for TCR sequencing.

Sequencing used CFSE-low (dividing) CD4+ T cells sorted from an allogeneic mixed lymphocyte reaction. The receptor was isolated from a human donor in good health; the cells came from an allogeneic mixed lymphocyte reaction. The chain was built from TRBV10-2 and TRBJ2-2; the D gene assignment is ambiguous. The CDR3 is CASSELATGELFF. The base sequence is TGCGCCAGCAGTGAGCTGGCCACCGGGGAGCTGTTTTTT.